One T cell receptor beta chain is described in this entry. This specimen belongs to a study of blood T cells in healthy people across ages. This CDR3 is 16 amino acids long. The trim removed 5 bases at V and 6 bases at J, leaving 9 bases unmatched. Per germline, CDR1 SGHRS and CDR2 YFSETQ. With a J-beta primer mix and a sample-barcoded 5' primer, a second PCR ran 7 to 11 cycles. TCRdb used MiXCR to reprocess the 5' RACE reads, holding one entry per CDR3 protein. The data hold about 640,000 distinct CDR3 sequences, with around three fifths observed a single time. The sample was blood. The source of this sequence is a man aged 55 to 70 in good health. The chain joins TRBV5-1 to TRBJ2-1; TRBD1 matches at 12 bases. Written as DNA, the CDR3 is TGCGCCAGCAGGTCCGTGCCGGGACAGGGGGCCAATGAGCAGTTCTTC. It specifies CASRSVPGQGANEQFF.